This T cell receptor (beta chain) was identified during a study of control samples from healthy donors and cancer patients. The germline V gene encodes CDR1 DFQATT and CDR2 SNEGSKA (reference sequence). V shed 3 bases, J shed 5 bases, and the junction held 12 bases outside the gene matches. This CDR3 has 15 amino acids. Here immunoSEQ multiplex PCR was the method, and the copy in TCRdb shows in-frame clones only, minus some. The sample lists 100,000 to 150,000 clones, less than 95% occurring once. The sequencing sample was made of blood. This chain uses TRBV20-1 with TRBJ1-1, with 7 bases matching TRBD1. The TCR comes from a man younger than 35 in good health. CDR3 sequence: CSASHTGEAGTEAFF. The CDR3 DNA sequence: TGCAGTGCTAGTCATACAGGGGAGGCCGGGACTGAAGCTTTCTTT.